This T cell receptor (beta chain) was sequenced in a study of neurological immune-mediated disorders. Findings and limits, study-wide: The absence of shared CDR3 amino acid sequences among expanded clones across subjects suggests private repertoires in all groups. In HTLV-1-associated myelopathy, TCR clonal expansion was greatest, whereas multiple sclerosis had the least, falling below healthy controls.

Sample time point: longitudinal time-point 3. Unsorted libraries were generated from 2 million PBMCs held at -80 degrees C. V shed 4 bases and J 6 bases; nucleotides not matched to a gene: 9. Looked up from germline, CDR1 is SGHRS and CDR2 is YFSETQ. This CDR3 has 15 residues. This clonotype came up many times. Its matching antigen is unknown. The authors made cDNA by 5'RACE with 10-nucleotide random UMIs. One entry per CDR3 protein, called by TCRdb with MiXCR from the 5' RACE reads. The sample includes 53,000 or so distinct CDR3 sequences, 7% to 9% seen only once; the top ten take 1.5% to 2%. Sequencing was done on a sample of PBMCs. The rearrangement uses TRBV5-1 and TRBJ2-2; TRBD2 aligns across 7 bases. This clonotype originated in a middle-aged woman in good health. The CDR3 sequence is CASSPETSWAGELFF. The CDR3 DNA reads as TGCGCCAGCAGCCCCGAGACTAGCTGGGCCGGGGAGCTGTTTTTT. The full variable domain, completed using reference TRBV5-1 and TRBJ2-2, is KAGVTQTPRYLIKTRGQQVTLSCSPISGHRSVSWYQQTPGQGLQFLFEYFSETQRNKGNFPGRFSGRQFSNSRSEMNVSTLELGDSALYLCASSPETSWAGELFFGEGSRLTVL.